The clone carrying this TCR beta chain was seen once. Its antigen remains unidentified. This entry comes from a study of cytomegalovirus exposure and HLA in healthy donors. Study at large: The 95 million to 120 million unique TCR beta sequences, from about 170 million T cells, were found by an earlier analysis. Notes on the study in general: In a later analysis, donors in an Asian-associated ancestry cluster reportedly had fewer N-insertions in productive TCRs than the cohort mean.

Vbeta (60) and Jbeta (13) primers were used in the PCR. In the study's own analysis: Unique TCR beta chains totaled some 78 million in a later count, with roughly 11 million of them shared. The repertoire was sequenced with immunoSEQ multiplex PCR; TCRdb's copy has only in-frame clones and lacks some. D and trimming come from the DNA, and the V and J calls and clone size come from that table. This sample carries 100,000 to 150,000 clones, around 81% of them seen once, and the ten largest clones take 0.95% to 1.5%. Sequences were obtained from PBMCs. This TCR was sampled from a female donor in good health and CMV-seronegative.

Here the CDR3 reads CASSSSGTESGGYTF. CDR3 sequence (DNA): TGTGCCAGCAGCTCTTCCGGGACAGAATCTGGTGGCTACACCTTC. V and J are TRBV13 and TRBJ1-2; TRBD1 agrees at 7 bases. Germline loops: CDR1 PRHDT, CDR2 FYEKMQ (reference sequence). The CDR3 runs to 15 residues. Unmatched junction bases numbered 12, after V lost 4 bases and J lost 7 bases.